One T cell receptor (beta chain) is described in this entry. Its antigen is not known. This entry is derived from a study of shared clonotypes between healthy human individuals. Study-wide results and caveats: Relative to memory subsets, naive subsets generally showed larger estimated richness.

In germline, CDR1 is SGHVS, CDR2 FNYEAQ. This CDR3 contains 17 residues. With 1 base clipped from V and 4 bases from J, the junction kept 11 bases outside the gene matches. The input for sorted-subset replicate PCRs was around 200 ng DNA, 25,000 to 35,000 T cell genomes. The data were produced by immunoSEQ multiplex PCR, yet TCRdb's version contains in-frame clones alone and is incomplete. The table has some 2,000,000 clones, 95% seen once. Partitioning of CD4+ cells yielded a CD45RA+ naive subset and a CD45RA-negative memory subset. J is TRBJ2-7 and V is TRBV7-6; 9 bases are shared with TRBD2. Sequenced material: naive CD4+ T cells sorted from blood. The sample's subset: CD45RA+ positively selected. The clonotype comes from a man between 18 and 35 years old in good health. The CDR3 DNA follows: TGTGCCAGCAGCTTAGTAGATTCGGGACTAGCTGGGTACGAGCAGTACTTC. Translated, it gives CASSLVDSGLAGYEQYF. The variable domain in full, with the rest retrieved from reference TRBV7-6 and TRBJ2-7, is GAGVSQSPRYKVTKRGQDVALRCDPISGHVSLYWYRQALGQGPEFLTYFNYEAQQDKSGLPNDRFSAERPEGSISTLTIQRTEQRDSAMYRCASSLVDSGLAGYEQYFGPGTRLTVT.